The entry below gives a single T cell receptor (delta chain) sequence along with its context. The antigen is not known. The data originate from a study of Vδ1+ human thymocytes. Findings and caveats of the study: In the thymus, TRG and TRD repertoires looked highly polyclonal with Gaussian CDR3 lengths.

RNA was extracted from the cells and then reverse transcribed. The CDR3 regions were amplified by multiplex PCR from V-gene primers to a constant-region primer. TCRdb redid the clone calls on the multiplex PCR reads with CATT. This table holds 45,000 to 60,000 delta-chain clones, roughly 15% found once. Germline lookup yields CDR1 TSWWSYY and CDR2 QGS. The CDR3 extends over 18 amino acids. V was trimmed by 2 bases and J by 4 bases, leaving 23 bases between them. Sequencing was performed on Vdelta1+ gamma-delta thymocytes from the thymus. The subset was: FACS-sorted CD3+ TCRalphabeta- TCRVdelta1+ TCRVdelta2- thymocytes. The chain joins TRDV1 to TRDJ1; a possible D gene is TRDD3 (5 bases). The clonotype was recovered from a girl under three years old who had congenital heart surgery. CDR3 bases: TGTGCTCTTGGGGAAGGGGGTACCGCCTCCCCAAAGCACGATAAACTCATCTTT. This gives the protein CALGEGGTASPKHDKLIF.